This T cell receptor (beta chain) was captured by sequencing in a study of early T cells in non-severe SARS-CoV-2 infection (dated by TCRdb to the early 2020s). For the wider study: Because TCR sequencing relied on bulk RNA taken from unsorted whole blood, pairing of alpha and beta chains was not possible.

The paper as a whole reports these results and caveats: Matching against VDJdb was skewed toward anti-spike CD8 responses, likely underestimated virus-specific expansions, and missed private and CD4 specificities.

From cysteine to phenylalanine, the CDR3 is 16 amino acids long. The kept DNA is CDR3 alone, 48 bases in frame from the first base. From a lookup of the germline V gene, CDR1 and CDR2 are MGHDK and SYGVNS. Relative to germline, V is 1 base shorter and J is 8 bases shorter, with 18 bases between their ends. This was a case-control study nested in a cohort of healthcare workers in London, UK, who had nasopharyngeal swab PCR tests and blood samples taken every week. Between 23 and 31 March 2020, the week of the UK lockdown, healthcare workers were enrolled and then followed up weekly for as long as 16 weeks. This clonotype has more than one count but fewer than ten. Its cognate antigen has yet to be identified. Base-call qualities are not available, and no considerably larger clone is one nucleotide away. The library was prepared using 5' RACE. These reads were obtained on a NextSeq 500. In the TCR library protocol, unique molecular identifiers were attached to individual cDNA molecules to correct for PCR bias and sequencing error. TCR alpha and beta chains were both sequenced, and the abundances of alpha and beta sequences in each sample were closely correlated with each other. On the study's bioinformatics: Decombinator V4 was used to perform V gene, J gene and CDR3 annotation of TCR sequences. TCRs were defined as expanded if a significant change between any two time points was detected under a Poisson model with p below 0.0001. TCR abundances were normalised to the total number of TCRs sequenced per sample and expressed as counts per million. TRAV1-2 paired with TRAJ12, TRAJ20 or TRAJ33 defined MAIT TCRs, while TRAV10 paired with TRAJ18 defined iNKT TCRs. A search of VDJdb, accessed on 1 November 2021, was run for TCRs annotated to CMV, EBV and SARS-CoV-2, with TCRs annotated for multiple antigens excluded. Using fastp trimming at Q25 and MiXCR clonotype assembly, TCRdb reanalyzed the public sequencing data and kept in-frame beta chains. Here each entry gathers all rows of one CDR3 protein and keeps the most common genes and DNA. These V and J calls originate from TCRdb's pipeline instead of the authors' own analysis. This sample comprises roughly 83,000 distinct CDR3 sequences, more than 9% of them detected only once. Clones ranked in the top ten supply about 8.2% of the sample.

The origin of this receptor is an adult who was a healthcare worker with PCR-confirmed SARS-CoV-2 infection or an uninfected control (not recorded which). This material consisted of whole blood, taken at baseline. The rearranged segments are TRBV25-1 and TRBJ2-1; the D gene is not confidently resolved. The CDR3 region reads CASSEFSAGLIDEQFF. The DNA sequence reads TGTGCCAGCAGTGAATTTTCCGCCGGGTTAATCGATGAGCAGTTCTTC.